This TCR beta chain appears in the sequencing data of a study of T cell repertoires in cytomegalovirus infection (dated by TCRdb to between 2017 and 2020). With respect to the entire study: Donor HLA type was relevant to the analysis, as public TCR beta signatures indicated carriage of CMV infection together with the matching HLA type. Summary of the overall study and its limitations: Carriers of CMV infection plus the relevant HLA type were discriminated by the cumulative frequency of public TCR beta family members in the study cohort and in an independent roughly 350-donor cohort. The ex vivo response was dominated by HLA-C-restricted CMV-specific TCR beta clonotypes, which also provided the single most frequent clonotype in two of eight donors.

This clonotype has only a few counts. Its antigen is not yet known. It has no much larger one-base neighbor in the sample; base qualities were not kept. The sample was run on an Illumina HiSeq 1500. TCRdb reworked the public reads: Q25 trimming with fastp, MiXCR clone assembly, productive beta chains retained. When rows share a CDR3 protein, they turn into one entry using the most common DNA and genes. The sample contains about 490,000 distinct CDR3 sequences, 26% of them found a single time. The ten top clones hold about 13% of the sample. Sample: PBMCs. The TCR originated in a human donor in good health (CMV status not recorded). Some clones in this sample may be carry-over from other donors' samples.

The CDR3 loop reads CASSPGSRNYGYTF. The DNA is TGTGCCAGCAGTCCAGGTTCCAGAAATTATGGCTACACCTTC. This receptor chain uses TRBV6-6 and TRBJ1-2, with the D gene too uncertain to name. CDR1 and CDR2 were assigned from the germline V gene (reference sequence) as MNHNY and SVGAGI. Between the V and J ends, shortened by 5 bases and 5 bases respectively, the junction contains 15 bases. The CDR3 measures 14 amino acids from cysteine to phenylalanine. The DNA shown is the 42-base CDR3, in frame from base 1.